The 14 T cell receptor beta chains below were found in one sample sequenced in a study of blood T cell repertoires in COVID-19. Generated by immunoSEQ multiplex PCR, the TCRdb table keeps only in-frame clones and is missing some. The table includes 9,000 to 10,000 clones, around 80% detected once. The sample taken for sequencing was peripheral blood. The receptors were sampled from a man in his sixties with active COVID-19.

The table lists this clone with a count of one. In nucleotides, the CDR3 is TGTGCCAGCAGTTGGGGACAGGCCAGCAATCAGCCCCAGCATTTT. It is translated as CASSWGQASNQPQHF. This rearrangement joins TRBV28 to TRBJ1-5; 8 bases fit TRBD1. Germline assignment: CDR1 MDHEN and CDR2 SYDVKM. J lost 1 base, V lost 4 bases, and 3 bases had no gene match. This CDR3 is built from 15 residues.

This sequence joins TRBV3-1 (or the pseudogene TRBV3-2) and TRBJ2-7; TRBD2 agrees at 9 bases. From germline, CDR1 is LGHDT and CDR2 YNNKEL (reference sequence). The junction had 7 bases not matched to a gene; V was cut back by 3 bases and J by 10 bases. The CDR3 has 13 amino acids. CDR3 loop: CASSQNLAGKQYF. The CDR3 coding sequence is TGTGCCAGCAGCCAGAATCTAGCGGGAAAACAGTACTTC.

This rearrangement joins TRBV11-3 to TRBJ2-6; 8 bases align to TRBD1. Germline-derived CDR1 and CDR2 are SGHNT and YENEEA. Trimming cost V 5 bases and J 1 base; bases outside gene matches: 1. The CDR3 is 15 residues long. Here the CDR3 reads CASSTGGSGANVLTF. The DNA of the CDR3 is TGTGCCAGCAGCACAGGGGGTTCTGGGGCCAACGTCCTGACTTTC.

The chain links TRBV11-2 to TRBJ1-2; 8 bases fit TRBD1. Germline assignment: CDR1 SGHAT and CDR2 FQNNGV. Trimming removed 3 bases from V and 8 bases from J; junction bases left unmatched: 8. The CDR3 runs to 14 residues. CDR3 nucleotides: TGTGCCAGCAGCTTGGGACAGGAAGTAACCGGCTACACCTTC. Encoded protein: CASSLGQEVTGYTF.

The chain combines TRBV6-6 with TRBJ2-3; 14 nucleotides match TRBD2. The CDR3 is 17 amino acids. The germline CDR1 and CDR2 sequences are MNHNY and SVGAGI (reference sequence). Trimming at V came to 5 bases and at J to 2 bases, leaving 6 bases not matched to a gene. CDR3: CASSRWTSGGITDTQYF. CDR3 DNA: TGTGCCAGCAGTCGTTGGACTAGCGGGGGGATCACAGATACGCAGTATTTT.

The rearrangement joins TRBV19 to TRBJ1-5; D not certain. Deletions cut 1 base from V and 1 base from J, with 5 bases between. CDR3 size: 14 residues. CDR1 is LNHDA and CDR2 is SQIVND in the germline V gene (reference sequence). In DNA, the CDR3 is TGTGCCAGTAGTATAGGTCGGAGCAATCAGCCCCAGCATTTT. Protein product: CASSIGRSNQPQHF.

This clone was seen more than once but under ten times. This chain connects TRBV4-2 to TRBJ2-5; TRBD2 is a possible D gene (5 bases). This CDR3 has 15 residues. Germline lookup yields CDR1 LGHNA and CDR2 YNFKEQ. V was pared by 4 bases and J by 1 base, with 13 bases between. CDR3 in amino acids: CASSPGELSQETQYF. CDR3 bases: TGTGCCAGCAGCCCCGGGGAGCTCTCCCAAGAGACCCAGTACTTC.

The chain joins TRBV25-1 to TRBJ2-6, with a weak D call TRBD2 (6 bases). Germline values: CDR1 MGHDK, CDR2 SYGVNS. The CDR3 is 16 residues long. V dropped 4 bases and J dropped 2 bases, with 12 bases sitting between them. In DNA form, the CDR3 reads TGTGCCAGCAGTGTACCGGGGGTAGCTGGGGCCAACGTCCTGACTTTC. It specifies CASSVPGVAGANVLTF.

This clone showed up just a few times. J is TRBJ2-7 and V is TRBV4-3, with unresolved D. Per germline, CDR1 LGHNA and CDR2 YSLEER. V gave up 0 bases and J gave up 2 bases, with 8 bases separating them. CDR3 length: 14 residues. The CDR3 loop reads CASSQDLGTYEQYF. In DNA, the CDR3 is TGCGCCAGCAGCCAAGATCTGGGCACCTACGAGCAGTACTTC.

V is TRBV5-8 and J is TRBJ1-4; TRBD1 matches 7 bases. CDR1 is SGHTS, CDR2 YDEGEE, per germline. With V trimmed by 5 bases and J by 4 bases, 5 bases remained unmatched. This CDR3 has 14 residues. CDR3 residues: CASSLGQHNEKLFF. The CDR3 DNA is TGTGCCAGCAGTCTGGGACAGCATAATGAAAAACTGTTTTTT. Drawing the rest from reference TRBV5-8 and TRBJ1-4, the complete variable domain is EAGVTQSPTHLIKTRGQQATLRCSPISGHTSVYWYQQALGLGLQFLLWYDEGEERNRGNFPPRFSGRQFPNYSSELNVNALELEDSALYLCASSLGQHNEKLFFGSGTQLSVL.

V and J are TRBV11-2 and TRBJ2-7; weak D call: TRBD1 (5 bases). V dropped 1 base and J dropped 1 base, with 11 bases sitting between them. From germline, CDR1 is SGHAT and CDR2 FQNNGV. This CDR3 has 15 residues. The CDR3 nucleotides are TGTGCCAGCAGCTTAGGACAGCTTCAATCCTACGAGCAGTACTTC. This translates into CASSLGQLQSYEQYF.

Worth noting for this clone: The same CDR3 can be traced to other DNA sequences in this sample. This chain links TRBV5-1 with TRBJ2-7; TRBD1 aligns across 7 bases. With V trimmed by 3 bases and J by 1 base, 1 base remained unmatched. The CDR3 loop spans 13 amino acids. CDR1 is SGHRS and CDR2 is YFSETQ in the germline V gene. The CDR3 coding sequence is TGCGCCAGCAGCTCGACAGGGTCCTACGAGCAGTACTTC. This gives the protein CASSSTGSYEQYF.

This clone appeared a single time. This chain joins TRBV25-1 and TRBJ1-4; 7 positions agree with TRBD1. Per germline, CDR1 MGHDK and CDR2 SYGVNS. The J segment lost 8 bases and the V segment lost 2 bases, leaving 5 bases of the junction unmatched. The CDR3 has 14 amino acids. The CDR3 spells CASSEGQVREKLFF. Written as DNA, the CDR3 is TGTGCCAGCAGTGAAGGACAGGTCCGGGAAAAACTGTTTTTT.

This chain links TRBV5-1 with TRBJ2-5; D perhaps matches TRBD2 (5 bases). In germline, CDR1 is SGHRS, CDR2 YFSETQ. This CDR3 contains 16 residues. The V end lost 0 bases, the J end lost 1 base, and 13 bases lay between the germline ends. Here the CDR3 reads CASSLGVQRFQETQYF. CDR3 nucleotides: TGCGCCAGCAGCTTGGGTGTCCAGCGGTTCCAAGAGACCCAGTACTTC.